This record looks at one T cell receptor (beta chain) sequence and its context. No antigen is known for it. The final CDR3 position lacks the conserved phenylalanine or tryptophan, pointing to a likely read error. The source of the sample is a study of cytomegalovirus exposure and HLA in healthy donors. Overall study context: In an early release, HLA-typed donors contributed tens of millions of unique TCR sequences. Study-level findings and limits: Cytomegalovirus status was reportedly diagnosed by the classifier with high sensitivity and specificity.

V lost 3 bases and J lost 8, with 11 bases in between. The germline CDR1 and CDR2 sequences are MNHEY and SMNVEV (reference sequence). The CDR3 length is 14 residues. Primers for the PCR totalled 60 Vbeta and 13 Jbeta. The method was immunoSEQ multiplex PCR; TCRdb's version includes in-frame clones alone and lacks a portion of them. The sample consists of over 95,000 clones, roughly 76% of them appearing once. The sequencing sample was made of PBMCs. The clonotype originates from a woman aged 40-49 years in good health and CMV-seropositive. The chain recombines TRBV27 with TRBJ1-6; D possibly corresponds to TRBD1 (5 bases). CDR3 residues: CASSFGRADSPLHS. CDR3 in DNA: TGTGCCAGCAGTTTCGGCAGGGCGGATTCACCCCTCCACTCT.